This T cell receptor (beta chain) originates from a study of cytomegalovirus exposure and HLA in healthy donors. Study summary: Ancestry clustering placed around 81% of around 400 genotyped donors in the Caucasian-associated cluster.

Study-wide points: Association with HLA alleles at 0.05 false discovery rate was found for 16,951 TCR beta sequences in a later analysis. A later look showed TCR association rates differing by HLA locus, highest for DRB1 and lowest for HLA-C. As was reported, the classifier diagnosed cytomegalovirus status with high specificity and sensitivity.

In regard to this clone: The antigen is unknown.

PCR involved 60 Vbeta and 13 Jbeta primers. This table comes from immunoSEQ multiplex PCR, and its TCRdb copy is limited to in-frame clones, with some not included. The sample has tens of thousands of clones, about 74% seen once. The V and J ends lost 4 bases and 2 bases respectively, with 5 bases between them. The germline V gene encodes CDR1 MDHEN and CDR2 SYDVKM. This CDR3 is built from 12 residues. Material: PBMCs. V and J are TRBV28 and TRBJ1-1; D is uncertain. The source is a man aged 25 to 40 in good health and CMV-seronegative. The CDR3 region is CASSSFNTEAFF. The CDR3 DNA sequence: TGTGCCAGCAGTTCCTTTAACACTGAAGCTTTCTTT. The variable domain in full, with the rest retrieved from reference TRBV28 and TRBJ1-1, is DVKVTQSSRYLVKRTGEKVFLECVQDMDHENMFWYRQDPGLGLRLIYFSYDVKMKEKGDIPEGYSVSREKKERFSLILESASTNQTSMYLCASSSFNTEAFFGQGTRLTVV.